A single sample is the source of the 29 T cell receptor beta chains below, sequenced in a study of lymphopenia after photon versus proton radiotherapy. Profiling relied on immunoSEQ multiplex PCR, and the TCRdb table lists in-frame clones only, not all of them. In the table there are tens of thousands of clones, approximately 91% of which are singletons. Sample: peripheral blood, taken from a patient treated with photon-based radiotherapy. These receptors all come from a woman in her seventies with pancreatic cancer.

The chain combines TRBV7-8 with TRBJ1-2; 8 bases agree with TRBD1. Germline assignment: CDR1 SGHVS and CDR2 FQNEAQ. The CDR3 has 15 amino acids. V lost 1 base, J lost 7 bases, and 8 bases stayed unmatched. The CDR3 DNA is TGTGCCAGCAGCTTAGAGGGTGCGACAGGGGCTGGCTACACCTTC. It specifies CASSLEGATGAGYTF.

The chain uses TRBV19 and TRBJ2-7; 8 bases match TRBD1. Germline-derived CDR1 and CDR2 are LNHDA and SQIVND (reference sequence). The CDR3 sequence is 15 residues long. Losses at the gene ends were 5 bases for V and 4 bases for J; bases not matched to a gene: 10. This CDR3 is CASSRGTGDTYEQYF. The CDR3 bases are TGTGCCAGTAGTCGGGGGACAGGCGATACTTACGAGCAGTACTTC.

This clone was picked up a small number of times. This chain connects TRBV4-2 to TRBJ2-3; TRBD2 might be the D (5 bases). The CDR3 sequence is 17 residues long. V lost 1 base, J lost 0 bases, and 14 bases lay in between. Germline lookup yields CDR1 LGHNA and CDR2 YNFKEQ. This CDR3 is CASSQGESARSTDTQYF. CDR3 nucleotides: TGTGCCAGCAGCCAAGGGGAGTCAGCGAGGAGCACAGATACGCAGTATTTT.

The chain uses TRBV4-3 and TRBJ2-1, with a possible D match to TRBD2 (5 bases). V lost 1 base and J lost 2, with 12 bases in between. This CDR3 region has 16 residues. CDR1 is LGHNA and CDR2 is YSLEER in the germline V gene. CDR3 DNA sequence: TGCGCCAGCAGCCAAGGGTACGGGGTCACCTACAATGAGCAGTTCTTC. This codes for CASSQGYGVTYNEQFF.

The genes are TRBV19 and TRBJ1-1; D remains ambiguous. Deletions cut 6 bases from V and 0 bases from J, with 11 bases between. Germline values: CDR1 LNHDA, CDR2 SQIVND (reference sequence). The CDR3 is made up of 14 amino acids. The CDR3 loop reads CASRRVGMNTEAFF. CDR3 DNA: TGTGCCAGTAGGAGAGTAGGGATGAACACTGAAGCTTTCTTT.

This clone was found a few times. The V gene is TRBV30, the J gene TRBJ2-3; no reliable D call. This CDR3 contains 13 residues. Between the trimmed V and J ends, which lost 2 bases and 4 bases, there was a span of 10 bases. Germline CDR1 GTSNPN, CDR2 SVGIG (reference sequence). This CDR3 reads CAWSRWAADTQYF. In DNA form, the CDR3 reads TGTGCCTGGAGTAGGTGGGCCGCAGATACGCAGTATTTT.

This chain links TRBV19 with TRBJ2-5; D perhaps matches TRBD2 (7 bases). Germline CDR1 is LNHDA and CDR2 is SQIVND (reference sequence). The CDR3 loop spans 14 amino acids. V gave up 4 bases and J gave up 5 bases, with 14 bases separating them. CDR3 protein: CASSTRGAGETQYF. CDR3 nucleotide sequence: TGTGCCAGTAGTACCCGGGGGGCTGGGGAGACCCAGTACTTC.

The chain uses TRBV6-5 and TRBJ1-1; 9 bases match TRBD1. Trimming at V came to 6 bases and at J to 1 base, leaving 3 bases not matched to a gene. Germline V lookup: CDR1 MNHEY, CDR2 SVGAGI. CDR3 length: 14 residues. The CDR3 loop reads CASSDRGTNTEAFF. DNA of the CDR3: TGTGCCAGCAGCGACAGGGGGACGAACACTGAAGCTTTCTTT.

This clone was observed a few times. The rearrangement uses TRBV10-3 and TRBJ2-1; no clear D. Germline-derived CDR1 and CDR2 are ENHRY and SYGVKD. CDR3 size: 13 residues. V was clipped by 6 bases and J by 4 bases, with 10 bases between them. As DNA, the CDR3 is TGTGCCATCAGCAAGGGTTTATACAATGAGCAGTTCTTC. The encoded protein is CAISKGLYNEQFF.

V usage is TRBV5-6 and J usage is TRBJ2-2; no clear D. The CDR3 loop spans 11 amino acids. Trimming left V 1 base short and J 6 bases short, with 1 base between. Germline assignment: CDR1 SGHDT and CDR2 YYEEEE. The CDR3, as DNA: TGTGCCAGCAGCTTGTCCGGGGAGCTGTTTTTT. It is translated as CASSLSGELFF.

The chain employs TRBV19 and TRBJ2-3; perhaps D is TRBD1 or TRBD2 (6 bases each). Germline assignment: CDR1 LNHDA and CDR2 SQIVND (reference sequence). The length of the CDR3 is 17 residues. Trimming pared 6 bases from V and 0 bases from J, leaving 19 bases between. CDR3: CASSISSGATSTDTQYF. CDR3 coding DNA: TGTGCCAGTAGCATATCCTCGGGGGCTACAAGCACAGATACGCAGTATTTT.

The genes are TRBV21-1 and TRBJ1-5; TRBD1, the table's D call, was not compared with the DNA. TRBV21-1 constitutes a pseudogene. CDR3 length: 15 amino acids. CDR3 region: CASSKGASRHQPQHF. In DNA form, the CDR3 reads TGTGCCAGCAGCAAAGGGGCGAGCCGCCATCAGCCCCAGCATTTT.

This sequence joins TRBV27 and TRBJ2-6; 8 bases align to TRBD1. The CDR3 totals 16 residues. Germline assignment: CDR1 MNHEY and CDR2 SMNVEV (reference sequence). With V trimmed by 5 bases and J by 4 bases, 7 bases remained unmatched. Written as DNA, the CDR3 is TGTGCCAGCAGTCAGGACAGGGCGGCGGGGGCCAACGTCCTGACTTTC. It translates to CASSQDRAAGANVLTF.

The V call is TRBV5-5, the J call TRBJ2-1, with unresolved D. The CDR3 is 12 residues long. The germline gives CDR1 SGHKS, CDR2 YYEKEE (reference sequence). Between the trimmed V and J ends, which lost 6 bases and 7 bases, there was a span of 11 bases. CDR3 DNA sequence: TGTGCCAGCACTCCAAGCTGGAATGAGCAGTTCTTC. This sequence encodes CASTPSWNEQFF.

This clone is a singleton in its sample. The chain is built from TRBV28 and TRBJ1-5; D is unclear. The germline V gene has CDR1 MDHEN and CDR2 SYDVKM. The CDR3 has 20 amino acids. Trimming stripped 8 bases from V and 0 bases from J, with 29 bases between. This CDR3 reads CASRPLLPARELYSNQPQHF. The CDR3, as DNA: TGTGCCAGCCGACCCCTACTGCCGGCGCGGGAACTTTATAGCAATCAGCCCCAGCATTTT.

The chain links TRBV19 to TRBJ2-2, with TRBD1 as a possible D gene (5 bases). V was cut by 5 bases and J by 5 bases, with 12 bases left in between. The CDR3 is made up of 14 amino acids. Germline V gene lookup returns CDR1 LNHDA and CDR2 SQIVND (reference sequence). The CDR3 protein is CASSPRQRTGELFF. The CDR3 DNA reads as TGTGCCAGTAGTCCTCGACAGAGAACCGGGGAGCTGTTTTTT.

This clone was recorded once. The chain combines TRBV5-8 with TRBJ2-1; D is undetermined. CDR3 length: 11 amino acids. Germline CDR1 SGHTS, CDR2 YDEGEE. V gave up 4 bases and J gave up 9 bases, with 8 bases separating them. The CDR3 bases are TGTGCCAGCAGCGTTATTTTTGAGCAGTTCTTC. Its protein is CASSVIFEQFF.

The V gene is TRBV19, the J gene TRBJ2-7, with 7 bases that match TRBD2. The CDR3 loop spans 13 amino acids. Germline-derived CDR1 and CDR2 are LNHDA and SQIVND (reference sequence). Germline trimming cut 6 bases from V and 2 bases from J; bases unmatched to any gene: 4. CDR3 bases: TGTGCCAGTAGGAGGGAGGGTACCTACGAGCAGTACTTC. It translates to CASRREGTYEQYF.

This chain's CDR3 is CASSVEGVGEQYF. CDR3 DNA sequence: TGTGCCAGCAGCGTAGAAGGGGTGGGCGAGCAGTACTTC. This rearrangement joins TRBV9 to TRBJ2-7, with D maybe TRBD1 (5 bases). V gave up 0 bases and J gave up 6 bases, with 10 bases separating them. Germline V lookup: CDR1 SGDLS, CDR2 YYNGEE. This CDR3 comprises 13 residues.

This rearrangement joins TRBV27 to TRBJ1-1, with a weak D call TRBD1 (5 bases). With 5 bases removed from V and 3 bases from J, the gap between germline ends came to 19 bases. Germline assignment: CDR1 MNHEY and CDR2 SMNVEV (reference sequence). The CDR3 is made up of 16 amino acids. CDR3 nucleotide sequence: TGTGCCAGCAGTCTCAAAGGGGTGGGATTGTACACTGAAGCTTTCTTT. It encodes CASSLKGVGLYTEAFF.

The CDR3 nucleotides are TGCGCCAGCAGCGACGGCCAGTCGAGCGAGACCCAGTACTTC. Protein sequence: CASSDGQSSETQYF. The chain carries TRBV5-1 and TRBJ2-5; no reliable D call. Deletions cut 4 bases from V and 5 bases from J, with 15 bases between. The germline gives CDR1 SGHRS, CDR2 YFSETQ. The CDR3 is made up of 14 amino acids.

The chain employs TRBV11-2 and TRBJ2-7; 8 nucleotides line up with TRBD2. Germline V gene sequence: CDR1 SGHAT, CDR2 FQNNGV. V lost 2 bases and J lost 4; bases outside the gene matches: 13. The length of the CDR3 is 17 residues. The CDR3 sequence: CASSLLIPGTSRYEQYF. The CDR3 nucleotides are TGTGCCAGCAGCTTACTTATTCCGGGGACTAGTCGTTACGAGCAGTACTTC.

V is TRBV7-2 and J is TRBJ2-2; 8 bases line up with TRBD2. Germline loops: CDR1 SGHTA, CDR2 FQGNSA. This CDR3 is built from 17 residues. After removal of 4 bases from V and 6 bases from J, the junction contained 13 bases not matched to a gene. The CDR3 bases are TGTGCCAGCAGCTCGAGAGGTGGCGGGAGGAGGGCCGGGGAGCTGTTTTTT. Its protein is CASSSRGGGRRAGELFF.

The chain couples TRBV7-6 to TRBJ2-5; the D call may be TRBD1 or TRBD2 (5 bases each). The J call may be in error: the DNA end matches TRBJ2-7 better. In germline, CDR1 is SGHVS, CDR2 FNYEAQ. The CDR3 runs 14 residues. CDR3 in amino acids: CASSLAKRGSEQYF. CDR3 coding DNA: TGTGCCAGCAGCTTAGCTAAGAGGGGAAGCGAGCAGTACTTC.

This chain uses TRBV7-2 with TRBJ1-4; TRBD1 is a possible D gene (5 bases). Germline assignment: CDR1 SGHTA and CDR2 FQGNSA. Trimming took off 5 bases at V and 6 bases at J, with 13 bases between the two ends. CDR3 length: 14 amino acids. The CDR3 DNA reads as TGTGCCAGCAGCGAAACCGGGACGGATGAAAAACTGTTTTTT. Residues: CASSETGTDEKLFF.

V gene TRBV28 combines with J gene TRBJ2-7; tentatively, D is TRBD2 (5 bases). Trimming left V 6 bases short and J 6 bases short, with 18 bases between. Germline V gene sequence: CDR1 MDHEN, CDR2 SYDVKM. CDR3 size: 14 residues. CDR3 protein: CASSPGTFSGEQYF. The CDR3 DNA sequence: TGTGCCAGCAGCCCGGGAACATTTTCGGGCGAGCAGTACTTC.

The J gene is TRBJ2-1, the V gene TRBV11-3, with D perhaps TRBD2 (6 bases). Germline V gene lookup returns CDR1 SGHNT and CDR2 YENEEA. V gave up 1 base and J gave up 1 base, with 11 bases separating them. The CDR3 is made up of 16 amino acids. The CDR3 nucleotides read TGTGCCAGCAGCTTAGGTCCGGGAGTTTCCTACAATGAGCAGTTCTTC. Amino acid sequence: CASSLGPGVSYNEQFF.

The chain couples TRBV20-1 to TRBJ1-3; D not resolved. There are 11 residues in the CDR3. The V end lost 5 bases, the J end lost 8 bases, and 10 bases lay between the germline ends. The germline V gene encodes CDR1 DFQATT and CDR2 SNEGSKA (reference sequence). The CDR3 region is CSAPSRYTIYF. DNA of the CDR3: TGCAGTGCTCCCTCCAGGTACACCATATATTTT.

The chain employs TRBV28 and TRBJ1-2; tentative D call: TRBD1 (6 bases). The ends were cut back, 5 bases at V and 0 bases at J, with 22 bases in the middle. In germline, CDR1 is MDHEN, CDR2 SYDVKM. The CDR3 contains 18 residues. The CDR3 coding sequence is TGTGCCAGCAGTACAATAGGGGGGTGGGACAACCCTAACTATGGCTACACCTTC. Amino acids: CASSTIGGWDNPNYGYTF.